Sequencing of this T cell receptor beta chain was carried out in a study of cytomegalovirus exposure and HLA in healthy donors. About the study: An analysis done earlier identified approximately 120 million unique TCR beta sequences from around 180 million T cells.

V was trimmed by 5 bases and J by 2 bases, leaving 9 bases between them. CDR3 length: 13 residues. Per germline, CDR1 MDHEN and CDR2 SYDVKM. Primers included in the PCR were 60 Vbeta and 13 Jbeta primers. Profiling relied on immunoSEQ multiplex PCR, and the TCRdb table lists in-frame clones only, not all of them. The sample includes some 170,000 clones, about 80% of them seen just once. General study findings and limits: Analysis performed later showed TCR beta chains linked to HLA being more clonally expanded than equally common others. In all likelihood, a cluster of highly shared sequence variants was a sequencing artifact. The authors enumerated over 150 TCR beta chains as linked to cytomegalovirus.

Turning to this clone: As yet, its antigen is unknown.

This chain joins TRBV28 and TRBJ1-1, with D tentatively TRBD1 (5 bases). The sequencing sample was made of PBMCs. This TCR came from a man younger than 35 in good health and CMV-seropositive. CDR3 sequence: CASSPTANTEAFF. The DNA for the CDR3 is TGTGCCAGCAGTCCGACAGCAAACACTGAAGCTTTCTTT.